The entry below gives a single TCR beta chain sequence along with its context. Original handling: Quantification of nucleated cells was approximated via reference gene primer amplification. Sequencing used immunoSEQ multiplex PCR; TCRdb keeps in-frame clones, though not all of them. V and J calls plus clone size are reproduced from that table; the DNA served to infer D and trimming. The table lists hundreds of thousands of clones, roughly 86% of them singletons, with roughly 2.1% in the top ten. The ends were cut back, 0 bases at V and 4 bases at J, with 9 bases in the middle. CDR3 length: 14 residues. Germline V gives CDR1 ENHRY, CDR2 SYGVKD. This sample is drawn from a study of blood T cell repertoires in COVID-19. Study details: There were acute and convalescent COVID-19 samples, and they came from the United States, Italy and Spain. PBMCs, B-cell-depleted T cells, or T cells were the source of the cDNA or gDNA that made up the material.

Seattle's enrolled individuals joined amid active infection and were then monitored longitudinally. The chain has TRBV10-3 and TRBJ1-2, with TRBD1 as a possible D gene (5 bases). The sequenced sample consisted of peripheral blood. This TCR was sampled from a woman aged 55-75 years with COVID-19, enrolled during active disease. CDR3 in amino acids: CAISESQGPYGYTF. In DNA form, the CDR3 reads TGTGCCATCAGTGAGTCCCAGGGCCCCTATGGCTACACCTTC.